The sequence of this T cell receptor beta chain was determined in a study of shared clonotypes between healthy human individuals. CD45RO+ cells joined CCR7-negative CD45RA+ TemRA cells to form CD8 memory. Measured with immunoSEQ multiplex PCR; TCRdb has only the in-frame clones, and not every one. The sample records hundreds of thousands of clones, approximately 96% being singletons. CDR1 is SNHLY, CDR2 FYNNEI, per germline. This CDR3 region has 15 residues. V lost 6 bases to trimming and J lost 0 bases; unmatched junction nucleotides: 4. Concerning this clone itself: Other nucleotide sequences from this sample produce the same CDR3.

The sequencing input was memory CD8+ T cells sorted from blood. Subset indicated: CD45RO+ cells pooled with CCR7-negative TemRA cells. The sequence was obtained from a man aged 25-45 years in good health. The chain couples TRBV2 to TRBJ2-3, with TRBD1 identical over 9 bases. CDR3: CASRAGQGSTDTQYF. The CDR3 DNA reads TGTGCCAGCAGGGCAGGACAGGGGAGCACAGATACGCAGTATTTT.